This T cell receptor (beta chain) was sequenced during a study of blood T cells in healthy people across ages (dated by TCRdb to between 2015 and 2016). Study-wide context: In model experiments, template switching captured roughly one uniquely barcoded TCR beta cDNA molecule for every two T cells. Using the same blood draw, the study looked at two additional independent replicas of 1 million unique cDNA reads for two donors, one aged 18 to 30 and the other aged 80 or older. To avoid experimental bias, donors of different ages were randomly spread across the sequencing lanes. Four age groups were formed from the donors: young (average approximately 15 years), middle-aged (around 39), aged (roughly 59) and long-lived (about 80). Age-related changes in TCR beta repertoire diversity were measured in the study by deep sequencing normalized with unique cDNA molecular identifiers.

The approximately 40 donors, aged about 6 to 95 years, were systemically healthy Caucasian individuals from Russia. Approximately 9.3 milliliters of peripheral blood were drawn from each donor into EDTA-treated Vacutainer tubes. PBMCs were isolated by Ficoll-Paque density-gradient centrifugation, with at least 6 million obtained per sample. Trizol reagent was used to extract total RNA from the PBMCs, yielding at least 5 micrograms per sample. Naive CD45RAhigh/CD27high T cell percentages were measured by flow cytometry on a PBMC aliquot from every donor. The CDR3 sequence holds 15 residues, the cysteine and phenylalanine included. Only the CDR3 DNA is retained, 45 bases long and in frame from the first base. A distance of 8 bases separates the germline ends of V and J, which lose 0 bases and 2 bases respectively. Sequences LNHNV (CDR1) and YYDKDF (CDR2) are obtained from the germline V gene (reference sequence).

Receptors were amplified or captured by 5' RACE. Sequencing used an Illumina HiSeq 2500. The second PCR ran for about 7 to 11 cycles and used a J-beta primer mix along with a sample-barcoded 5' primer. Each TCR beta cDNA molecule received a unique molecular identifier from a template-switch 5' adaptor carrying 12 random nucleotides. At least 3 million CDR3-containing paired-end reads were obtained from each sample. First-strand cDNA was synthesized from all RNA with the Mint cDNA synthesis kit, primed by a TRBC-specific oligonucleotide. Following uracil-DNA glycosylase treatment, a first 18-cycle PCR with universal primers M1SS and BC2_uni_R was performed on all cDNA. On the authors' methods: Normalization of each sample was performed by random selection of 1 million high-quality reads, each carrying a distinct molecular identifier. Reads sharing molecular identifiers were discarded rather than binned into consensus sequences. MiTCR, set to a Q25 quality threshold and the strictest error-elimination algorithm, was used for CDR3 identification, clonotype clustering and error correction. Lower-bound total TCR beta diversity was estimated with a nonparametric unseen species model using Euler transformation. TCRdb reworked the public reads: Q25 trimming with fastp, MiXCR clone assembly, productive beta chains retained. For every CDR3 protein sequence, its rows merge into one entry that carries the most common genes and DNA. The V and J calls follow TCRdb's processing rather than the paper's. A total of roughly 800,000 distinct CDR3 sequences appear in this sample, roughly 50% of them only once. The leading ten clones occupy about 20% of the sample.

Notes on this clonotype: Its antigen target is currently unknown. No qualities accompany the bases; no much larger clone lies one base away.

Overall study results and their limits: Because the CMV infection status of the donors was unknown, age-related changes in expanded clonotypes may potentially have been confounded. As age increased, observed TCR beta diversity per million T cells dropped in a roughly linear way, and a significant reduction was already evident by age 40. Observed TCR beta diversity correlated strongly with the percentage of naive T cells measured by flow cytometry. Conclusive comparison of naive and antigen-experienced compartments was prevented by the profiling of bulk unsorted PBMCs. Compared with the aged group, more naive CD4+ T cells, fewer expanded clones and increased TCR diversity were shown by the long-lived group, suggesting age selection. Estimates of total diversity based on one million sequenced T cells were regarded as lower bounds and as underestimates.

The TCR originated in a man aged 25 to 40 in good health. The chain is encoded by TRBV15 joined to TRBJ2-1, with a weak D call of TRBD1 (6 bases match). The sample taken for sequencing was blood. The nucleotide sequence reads TGTGCCACCAGCAGAGACACAGGGACCTACAATGAGCAGTTCTTC. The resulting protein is CATSRDTGTYNEQFF.